This T cell receptor beta chain was profiled in a study of shared clonotypes between healthy human individuals. Study information: The study used three CD4 naive, three CD4 memory, two CD8 naive and one CD8 memory plate per donor.

Study-level results: What limited the represented genetic and exposure-history diversity was the small number of donors. Approximately 5% was the fraction of naive CD4 clonotypes found shared across a few donors.

CDR1 MDHEN and CDR2 SYDVKM come from the germline V gene. The CDR3 covers 18 residues. J was trimmed by 3 bases and V by 5 bases; bases with no gene match: 14. This clone was observed a single time. Its matching antigen is unknown. Profiling relied on immunoSEQ multiplex PCR, and the TCRdb table lists in-frame clones only, not all of them. This table has 850,000 to 1,100,000 clones, 60% to 85% appearing once. CD4+ cells were split into CD45RA+ naive and CD45RA-negative memory subsets. What was sequenced was memory CD4+ T cells from PBMCs. Subset in this sample: CD45RA-negative fraction. The chain couples TRBV28 to TRBJ2-1, with 9 bases fitting TRBD2. The receptor was isolated from a young man in good health. Some clones in this sample may be carry-over from other donors' samples. Here the CDR3 reads CASSLQSLGGRVYNEQFF. The DNA for the CDR3 is TGTGCCAGCAGTCTCCAATCCCTGGGCGGGAGGGTCTACAATGAGCAGTTCTTC.